This T cell receptor beta chain appears in the sequencing data of a study of post-analysis software for immune sequencing data. Presence of unique molecular identifiers characterized the TCR beta cDNA libraries. TCRdb redid the calling of the PCR reads with MiXCR, one entry per CDR3 protein. The repertoire holds about 380,000 distinct CDR3 sequences, with about a third as singletons. Study-wide points: There were five TRBV segments more frequent in patients than controls, and TRBV5-6, TRBV5-1 and TRBV20-1 were among them.

In this sample, this clonotype turned up a few times. The antigen remains undetermined. Germline V CDR1 and CDR2: MGHRA, YSYEKL. Deletions cut 0 bases from V and 4 bases from J, with 15 bases between. This CDR3 comprises 16 residues. The receptor was isolated from a girl under 18 with multiple sclerosis. The gene calls are TRBV4-1 and TRBJ1-2; D may be TRBD1 (6 bases). The sequenced material came from blood. CDR3: CASSQDPAGDFYGYTF. The CDR3 DNA reads as TGCGCCAGCAGCCAAGATCCCGCAGGGGATTTCTATGGCTACACCTTC.